A single TCR beta chain is shown here with its context. No antigen is known for it. Using immunoSEQ multiplex PCR, the repertoire was profiled, and TCRdb retains in-frame clones only, with some absent. The data contain tens of thousands of clones, 86% of them seen just once; the ten biggest clones take up roughly 13%. The data stem from a study of STAT3 mutations in large granular lymphocyte leukemia. Study conclusions and caveats: Some patients had persisting codominant clonotypes that could mask small clones. Every T-cell large granular lymphocyte leukemia patient had at least one immunodominant TCR beta clonotype. Samples missed the first appearance of the clone.

With V trimmed by 4 bases and J by 0 bases, 12 bases remained unmatched. Looked up from germline, CDR1 is SGHRS and CDR2 is YFSETQ. The CDR3 consists of 18 residues. The sample consisted of peripheral blood mononuclear cells. This receptor was taken from a man aged 55 to 69 with T-cell large granular lymphocyte leukemia. Some clones in this sample may be carry-over from other donors' samples. The V and J genes are TRBV5-1 and TRBJ2-2; 7 bases fit TRBD2. As DNA, the CDR3 is TGCGCCAGCAGCCTTGACTGGCGGGAGAGCTCGAACACCGGGGAGCTGTTTTTT. It encodes CASSLDWRESSNTGELFF.